Listed below are T cell receptor beta chains from one sample, sequenced in a study of cytomegalovirus exposure and HLA in healthy donors. Sequenced by immunoSEQ multiplex PCR; TCRdb stores in-frame clones only, minus some. Of some 95,000 clones listed, about 76% are singletons. The sample taken for sequencing was PBMCs. The receptors originated from a woman aged 40 to 50 in good health and CMV-seronegative. The CDR3 runs from the conserved cysteine through the conserved F or W. The D gene is left open where the match is weak. Size tells how often a clone was seen (once, few, many) or the class of an expanded clone, and some rows leave it out.

V gene,D gene,CDR3 length,clone size,J gene,CDR3 protein,CDR3 DNA
TRBV4-1,TRBD1,15,.,TRBJ1-4,CASSHPGQGEEKLFF,TGCGCCAGCAGCCACCCCGGACAGGGCGAGGAAAAACTGTTTTTT
TRBV7-6,TRBD2,17,.,TRBJ2-5,CASSLGTSGGAEETQYF,TGTGCCAGCAGCTTGGGGACTAGCGGGGGGGCGGAAGAGACCCAGTACTTC
TRBV19,TRBD2,14,.,TRBJ2-3,CASSSGGAGDTQYF,TGTGCCAGTAGTAGCGGGGGGGCTGGAGATACGCAGTATTTT
TRBV25-1,TRBD1,15,.,TRBJ1-2,CASSGAGTVVYGYTF,TGTGCCAGCAGTGGAGCCGGGACAGTCGTCTATGGCTACACCTTC
TRBV4-1,TRBD1,15,few,TRBJ2-3,CASSQEQGATDTQYF,TGCGCCAGCAGCCAAGAACAGGGGGCAACAGATACGCAGTATTTT
TRBV19,.,13,.,TRBJ1-1,CASSFGTGTEAFF,TGTGCCAGTAGTTTTGGTACGGGCACTGAAGCTTTCTTT
TRBV4-1,.,18,.,TRBJ2-2,CASSQDLKVRSNTGELFF,TGCGCCAGCAGCCAAGATTTGAAGGTTCGGAGTAACACCGGGGAGCTGTTTTTT
TRBV7-2,TRBD2,15,.,TRBJ2-3,CASSPRGAYPDTQYF,TGTGCCAGCAGCCCGCGGGGGGCCTATCCAGATACGCAGTATTTT
TRBV5-4,TRBD2,15,.,TRBJ2-1,CASSRTSVPYNEQFF,TGTGCCAGCAGCAGGACTAGCGTCCCCTACAATGAGCAGTTCTTC
TRBV7-3,.,13,.,TRBJ1-2,CASSQSIPYGYTF,TGTGCCAGCAGCCAGTCAATACCCTATGGCTACACCTTC
TRBV27,.,11,.,TRBJ2-7,CASSSGVEQYF,TGTGCCAGCAGTTCCGGAGTCGAGCAGTACTTC
TRBV7-2,TRBD2,17,.,TRBJ2-1,CASSPLASSGGYNEQFF,TGTGCCAGCAGCCCTTTAGCCTCTAGCGGGGGTTACAATGAGCAGTTCTTC
TRBV12-5,TRBD2,16,.,TRBJ2-7,CASGWAPGEGSYEQYF,TGTGCTAGTGGCTGGGCCCCCGGGGAGGGTTCCTACGAGCAGTACTTC
TRBV29-1,TRBD1,16,.,TRBJ1-4,CSGQFHGQGDGEKLFF,TGCAGCGGGCAATTCCATGGACAGGGGGATGGAGAAAAACTGTTTTTT
TRBV21-1,.,10,.,TRBJ1-1,CASSSIGGKF,TGTGCCAGCAGTTCAATTGGGGGGAAATTT
TRBV4-1,TRBD2,14,.,TRBJ2-1,CASSHLSGGAVPFF,TGCGCCAGCAGCCACCTTAGCGGGGGGGCCGTCCCTTTCTTC
TRBV27,.,15,few,TRBJ1-5,CASSLVGGSNQPQHF,TGTGCCAGCAGTTTAGTGGGGGGTAGCAATCAGCCCCAGCATTTT
TRBV5-8,TRBD1,14,medium-sized,TRBJ2-3,CASSVGQGTDTQYF,TGTGCCAGCAGTGTGGGACAGGGCACAGATACGCAGTATTTT
TRBV5-1,TRBD2,15,.,TRBJ2-3,CASAGGPSSTDTQYF,TGCGCCAGTGCGGGGGGGCCTTCTAGCACAGATACGCAGTATTTT
TRBV7-2,.,12,.,TRBJ1-6,CASSLTSSPLHF,TGTGCCAGCAGCTTGACAAGTTCACCCCTCCACTTT
TRBV6-1,TRBD1,12,.,TRBJ2-7,CASTLQGDEQYF,TGTGCCAGCACTCTCCAGGGGGACGAGCAGTACTTC
TRBV28,TRBD1,14,.,TRBJ1-6,CASSSTGENSPLHF,TGTGCCAGCAGTTCGACAGGGGAAAATTCACCCCTCCACTTT
TRBV9,.,13,.,TRBJ1-2,CASSAQGNYGYTF,TGTGCCAGCAGCGCCCAGGGGAACTATGGCTACACCTTC
TRBV7-6,TRBD1,17,.,TRBJ1-6,CASSLTQGATGNSPLHF,TGTGCCAGCAGCTTGACGCAGGGGGCAACAGGGAATTCACCCCTCCACTTT